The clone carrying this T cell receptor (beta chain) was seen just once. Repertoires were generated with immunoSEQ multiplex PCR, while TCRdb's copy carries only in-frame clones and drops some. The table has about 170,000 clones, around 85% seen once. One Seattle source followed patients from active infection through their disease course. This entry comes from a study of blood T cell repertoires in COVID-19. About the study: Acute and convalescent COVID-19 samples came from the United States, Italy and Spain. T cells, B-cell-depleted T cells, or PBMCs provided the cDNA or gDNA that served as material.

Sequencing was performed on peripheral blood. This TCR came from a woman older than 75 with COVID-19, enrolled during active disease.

CDR3 in amino acids: CASSANRDTNEKLFF. The CDR3 DNA is TGTGCCAGCAGCGCAAACAGGGATACTAATGAAAAACTGTTTTTT. The chain links TRBV9 to TRBJ1-4, with a tentative D call TRBD1 (6 bases). Trimming left V 3 bases short and J 2 bases short, with 11 bases between. In germline, CDR1 is SGDLS, CDR2 YYNGEE. The CDR3 runs to 15 residues.